This T cell receptor (beta chain) was identified in a study of T-cell memory formation after mild COVID-19. Overall study context: TCR clustering was largely donor specific. Notes on the study in general: Some clones that responded were present in memory (sampled pre-infection), which suggests cross-reactive memory joined.

Comments on this clonotype: Antigen: not known.

Amplification by 5'RACE using constant-segment primers produced TCR alpha and TCR beta cDNA libraries that carried sample barcodes and UMIs. MiXCR, run by TCRdb on the 5' RACE reads, gives a single entry per CDR3 protein. Of 400,000 to 500,000 distinct CDR3 sequences in the sample, approximately 18% were seen once. Trimming at V came to 9 bases and at J to 0 bases, leaving 14 bases not matched to a gene. CDR1 and CDR2 (germline): SGHRS, YFSETQ. The CDR3 covers 18 residues. V and J are TRBV5-1 and TRBJ2-6; 8 nucleotides agree with TRBD2. The TCR comes from a man aged 18 to 35 who had mild COVID-19 (a few samples of this study predate the infection). Cell type and time point are not known. Sequencing used PBMCs or a T cell subset sorted from them (not recorded which). CDR3 in DNA: TGCGCCACACAAATCGGCCCGGGGGGGTACTCTGGGGCCAACGTCCTGACTTTC. Amino acid sequence: CATQIGPGGYSGANVLTF. The variable domain in full, completed from reference TRBV5-1 and TRBJ2-6, reads KAGVTQTPRYLIKTRGQQVTLSCSPISGHRSVSWYQQTPGQGLQFLFEYFSETQRNKGNFPGRFSGRQFSNSRSEMNVSTLELGDSALYLCATQIGPGGYSGANVLTFGAGSRLTVL.